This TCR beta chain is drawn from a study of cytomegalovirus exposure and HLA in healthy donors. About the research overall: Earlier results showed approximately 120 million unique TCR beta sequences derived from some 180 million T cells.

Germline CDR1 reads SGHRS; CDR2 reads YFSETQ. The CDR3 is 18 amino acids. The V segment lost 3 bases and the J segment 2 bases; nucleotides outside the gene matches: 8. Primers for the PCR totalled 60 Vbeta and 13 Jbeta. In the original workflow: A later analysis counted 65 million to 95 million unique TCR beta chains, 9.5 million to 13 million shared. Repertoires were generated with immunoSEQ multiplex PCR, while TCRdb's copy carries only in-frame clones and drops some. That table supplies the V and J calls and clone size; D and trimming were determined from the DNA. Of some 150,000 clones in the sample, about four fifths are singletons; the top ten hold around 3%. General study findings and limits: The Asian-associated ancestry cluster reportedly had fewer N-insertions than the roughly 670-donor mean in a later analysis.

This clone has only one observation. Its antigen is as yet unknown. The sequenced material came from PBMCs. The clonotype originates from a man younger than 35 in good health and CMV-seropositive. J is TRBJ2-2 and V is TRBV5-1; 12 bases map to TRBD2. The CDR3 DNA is TGCGCCAGCAGCTGGGGACTAGCGGGTAGCTCCAACACCGGGGAGCTGTTTTTT. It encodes CASSWGLAGSSNTGELFF.